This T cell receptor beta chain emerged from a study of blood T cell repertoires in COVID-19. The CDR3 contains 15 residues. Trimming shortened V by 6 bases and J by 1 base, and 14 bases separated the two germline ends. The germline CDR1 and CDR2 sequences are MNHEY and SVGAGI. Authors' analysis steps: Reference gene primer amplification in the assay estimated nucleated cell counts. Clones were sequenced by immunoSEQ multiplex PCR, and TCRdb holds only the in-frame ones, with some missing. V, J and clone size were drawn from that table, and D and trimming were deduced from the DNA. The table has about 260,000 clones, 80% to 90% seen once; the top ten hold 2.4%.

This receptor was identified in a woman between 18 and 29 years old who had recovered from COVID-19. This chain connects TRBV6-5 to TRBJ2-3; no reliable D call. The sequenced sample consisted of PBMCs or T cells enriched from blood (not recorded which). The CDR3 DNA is TGTGCCAGCAGCCGAGGCGTGAGCGGCACAGATACGCAGTATTTT. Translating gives CASSRGVSGTDTQYF.